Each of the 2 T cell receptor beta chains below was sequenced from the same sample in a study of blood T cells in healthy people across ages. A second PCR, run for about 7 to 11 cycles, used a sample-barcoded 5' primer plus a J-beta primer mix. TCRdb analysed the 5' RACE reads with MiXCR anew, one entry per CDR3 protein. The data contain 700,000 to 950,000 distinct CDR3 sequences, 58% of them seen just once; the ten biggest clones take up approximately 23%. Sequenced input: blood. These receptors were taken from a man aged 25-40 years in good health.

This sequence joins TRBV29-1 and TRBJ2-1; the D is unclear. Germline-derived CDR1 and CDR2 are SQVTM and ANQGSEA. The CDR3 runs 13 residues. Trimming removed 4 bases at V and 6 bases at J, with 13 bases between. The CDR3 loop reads CSVVIEVRNEQFF. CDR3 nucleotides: TGCAGCGTTGTCATTGAGGTTCGCAATGAGCAGTTCTTC.

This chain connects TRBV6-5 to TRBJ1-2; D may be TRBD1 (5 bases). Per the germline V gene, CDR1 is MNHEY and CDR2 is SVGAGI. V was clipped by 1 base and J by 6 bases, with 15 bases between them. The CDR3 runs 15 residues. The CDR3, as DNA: TGTGCCAGCAGTTACTACGGCGGGGGATCGGATGGCTACACCTTC. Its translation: CASSYYGGGSDGYTF.